Described below is a single T cell receptor beta chain sequence and its context. The data originate from a study of blood T cell repertoires in COVID-19. Background on the study: The United States, Italy and Spain were the sources of the acute and convalescent COVID-19 samples. The analysed material was cDNA or gDNA that came from T cells, B-cell-depleted T cells, or PBMCs.

The germline V gene encodes CDR1 SGHDN and CDR2 FVKESK. The V segment lost 4 bases and the J segment 8 bases; nucleotides outside the gene matches: 5. The CDR3 extends over 13 amino acids. Under the authors' procedure: Amplification with reference gene primers provided the estimates of nucleated cell counts. Profiling relied on immunoSEQ multiplex PCR, and the TCRdb table lists in-frame clones only, not all of them. V and J calls and clone size are as listed in that table; D and trimming were resolved from the DNA. The table has some 50,000 clones, less than 95% seen once. This sequence was found in a man in his forties or fifties with acute or convalescent COVID-19. The genes are TRBV14 and TRBJ1-2, with 9 bases aligning to TRBD1. Source material: peripheral blood. CDR3: CASSRWTGVGYTF. The CDR3 region has the DNA TGTGCCAGCAGCCGGTGGACAGGGGTCGGCTACACCTTC.